The clone carrying this T cell receptor beta chain was observed a few times. Germline CDR1 is SGHTA and CDR2 is FQGNSA. Trimming took 5 bases from V and 9 from J, leaving 17 bases between them. The CDR3 contains 15 residues. This sample is part of a study of T cells of healthy individuals. One entry per CDR3 protein results from TCRdb running MiXCR on the 5' RACE reads. The repertoire holds around 98,000 distinct CDR3 sequences, with about 16% as singletons. This TCR was recovered from a human donor in good health. The V gene is TRBV7-2, the J gene TRBJ1-6; a possible D gene is TRBD1 (6 bases). The CDR3 reads CASSTRGQRVSPLHF. In DNA, the CDR3 is TGTGCCAGCAGCACCCGTGGACAGAGAGTTTCACCCCTCCACTTT.